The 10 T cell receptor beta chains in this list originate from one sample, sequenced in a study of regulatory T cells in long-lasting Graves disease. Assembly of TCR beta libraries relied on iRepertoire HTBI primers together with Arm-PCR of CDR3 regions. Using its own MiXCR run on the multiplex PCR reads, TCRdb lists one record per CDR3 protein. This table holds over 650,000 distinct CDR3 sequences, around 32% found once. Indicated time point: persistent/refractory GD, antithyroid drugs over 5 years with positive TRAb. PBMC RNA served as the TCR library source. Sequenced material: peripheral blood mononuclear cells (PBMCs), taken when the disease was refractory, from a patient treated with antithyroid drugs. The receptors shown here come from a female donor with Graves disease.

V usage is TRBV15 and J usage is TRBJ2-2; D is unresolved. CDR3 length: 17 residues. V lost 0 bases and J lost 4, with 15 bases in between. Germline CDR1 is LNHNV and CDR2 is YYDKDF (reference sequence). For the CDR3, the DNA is TGTGCCACCAGCAGAGATGGCGGTGCGCGGACCACCGGGGAGCTGTTTTTT. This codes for CATSRDGGARTTGELFF.

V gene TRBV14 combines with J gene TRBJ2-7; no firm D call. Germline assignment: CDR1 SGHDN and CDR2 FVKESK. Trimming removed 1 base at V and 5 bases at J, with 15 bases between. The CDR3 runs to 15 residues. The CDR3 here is CASSQAYSSPDEQYF. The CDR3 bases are TGTGCCAGCAGCCAAGCCTATAGTTCCCCGGACGAGCAGTACTTC.

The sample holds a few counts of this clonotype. The CDR3 here is CASSPQDEQYF. Here the CDR3 DNA reads TGTGCCAGCAGCCCCCAAGACGAGCAGTACTTC. The gene calls are TRBV11-2 and TRBJ2-7; D gene uncertain. Trimming cost V 5 bases and J 5 bases, with 7 bases left between them. The CDR3 spans 11 residues. The germline gives CDR1 SGHAT, CDR2 FQNNGV.

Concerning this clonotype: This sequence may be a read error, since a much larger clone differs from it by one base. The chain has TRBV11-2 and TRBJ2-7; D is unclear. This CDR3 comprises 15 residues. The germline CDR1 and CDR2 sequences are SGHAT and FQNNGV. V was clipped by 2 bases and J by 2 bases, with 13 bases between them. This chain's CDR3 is CASSLTPDGAYEQYF. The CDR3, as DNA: TGTGCCAGCAGCTTAACCCCGGACGGAGCCTACGAGCAGTACTTC.

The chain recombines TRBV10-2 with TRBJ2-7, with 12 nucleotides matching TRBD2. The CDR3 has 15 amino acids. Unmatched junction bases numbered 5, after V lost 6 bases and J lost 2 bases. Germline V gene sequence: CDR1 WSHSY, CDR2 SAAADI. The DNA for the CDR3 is TGCGCCAGCAGGGAACTAGCGGGAGGTACCTACGAGCAGTACTTC. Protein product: CASRELAGGTYEQYF.

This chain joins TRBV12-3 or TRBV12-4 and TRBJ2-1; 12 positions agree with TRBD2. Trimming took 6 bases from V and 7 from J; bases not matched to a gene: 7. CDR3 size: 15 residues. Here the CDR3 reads CASRPTSGSKNEQFF. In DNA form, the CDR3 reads TGTGCCAGCAGACCGACTAGCGGGAGCAAGAATGAGCAGTTCTTC.

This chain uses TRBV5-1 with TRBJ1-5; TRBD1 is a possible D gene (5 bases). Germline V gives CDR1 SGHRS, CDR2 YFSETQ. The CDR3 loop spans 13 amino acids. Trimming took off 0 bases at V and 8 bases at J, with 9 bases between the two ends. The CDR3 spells CASSLVRGEPQHF. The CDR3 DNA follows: TGCGCCAGCAGCTTGGTTAGGGGTGAGCCCCAGCATTTT.

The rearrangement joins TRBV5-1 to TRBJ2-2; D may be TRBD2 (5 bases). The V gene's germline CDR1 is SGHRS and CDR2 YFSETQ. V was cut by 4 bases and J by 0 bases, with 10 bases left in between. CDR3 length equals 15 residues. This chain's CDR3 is CASSQTRSNTGELFF. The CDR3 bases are TGCGCCAGCAGCCAAACTAGGTCGAACACCGGGGAGCTGTTTTTT.

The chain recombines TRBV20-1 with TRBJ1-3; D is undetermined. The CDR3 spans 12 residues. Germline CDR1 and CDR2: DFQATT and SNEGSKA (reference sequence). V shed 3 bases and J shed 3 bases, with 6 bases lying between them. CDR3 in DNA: TGCAGTGCTAGCCGGGATGGAAACACCATATATTTT. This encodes CSASRDGNTIYF.

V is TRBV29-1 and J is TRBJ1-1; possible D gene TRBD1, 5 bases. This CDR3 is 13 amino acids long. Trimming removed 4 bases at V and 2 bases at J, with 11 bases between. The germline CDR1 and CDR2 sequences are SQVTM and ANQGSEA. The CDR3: CSVVGPLNTEAFF. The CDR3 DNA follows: TGCAGCGTTGTGGGACCCTTAAACACTGAAGCTTTCTTT.